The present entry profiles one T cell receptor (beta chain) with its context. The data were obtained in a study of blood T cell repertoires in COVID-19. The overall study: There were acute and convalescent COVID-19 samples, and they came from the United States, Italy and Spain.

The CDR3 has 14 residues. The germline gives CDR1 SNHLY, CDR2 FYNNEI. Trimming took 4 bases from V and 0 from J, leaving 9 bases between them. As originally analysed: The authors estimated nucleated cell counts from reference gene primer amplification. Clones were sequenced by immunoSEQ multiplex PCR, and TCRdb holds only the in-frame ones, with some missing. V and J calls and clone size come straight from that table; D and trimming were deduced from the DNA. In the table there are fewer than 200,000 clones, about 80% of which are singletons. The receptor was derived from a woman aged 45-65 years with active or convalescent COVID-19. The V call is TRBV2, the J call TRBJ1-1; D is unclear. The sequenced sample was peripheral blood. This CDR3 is CASSVQKMNTEAFF. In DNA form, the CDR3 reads TGTGCCAGCAGTGTTCAGAAAATGAACACTGAAGCTTTCTTT.